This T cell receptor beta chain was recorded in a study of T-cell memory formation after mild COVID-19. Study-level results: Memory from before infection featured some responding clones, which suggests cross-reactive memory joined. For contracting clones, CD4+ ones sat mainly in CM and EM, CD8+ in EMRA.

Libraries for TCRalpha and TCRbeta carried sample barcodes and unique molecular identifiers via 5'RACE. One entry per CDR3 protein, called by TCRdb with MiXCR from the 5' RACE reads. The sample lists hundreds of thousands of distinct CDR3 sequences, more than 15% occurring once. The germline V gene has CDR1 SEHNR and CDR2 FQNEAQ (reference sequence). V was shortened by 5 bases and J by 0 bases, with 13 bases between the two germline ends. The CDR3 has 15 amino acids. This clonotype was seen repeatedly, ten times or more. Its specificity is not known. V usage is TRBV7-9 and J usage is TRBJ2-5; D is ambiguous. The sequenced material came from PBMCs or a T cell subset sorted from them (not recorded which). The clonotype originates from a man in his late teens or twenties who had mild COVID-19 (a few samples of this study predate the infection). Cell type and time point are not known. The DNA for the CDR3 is TGTGCCAGCAGCCCGCCCCGGTCGTACCAAGAGACCCAGTACTTC. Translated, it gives CASSPPRSYQETQYF.